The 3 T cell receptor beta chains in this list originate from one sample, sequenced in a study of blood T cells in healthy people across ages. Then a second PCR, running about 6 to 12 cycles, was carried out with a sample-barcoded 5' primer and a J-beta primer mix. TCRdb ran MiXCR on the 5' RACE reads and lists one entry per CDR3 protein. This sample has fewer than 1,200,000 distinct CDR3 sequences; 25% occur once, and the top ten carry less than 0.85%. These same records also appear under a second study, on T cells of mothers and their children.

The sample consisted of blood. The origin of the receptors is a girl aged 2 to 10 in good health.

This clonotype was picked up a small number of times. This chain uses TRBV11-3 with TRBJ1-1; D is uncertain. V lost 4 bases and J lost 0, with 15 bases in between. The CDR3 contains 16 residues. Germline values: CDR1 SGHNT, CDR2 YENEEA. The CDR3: CASSSYRESLNTEAFF. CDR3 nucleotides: TGTGCCAGCAGCTCCTATCGGGAGAGTCTGAACACTGAAGCTTTCTTT.

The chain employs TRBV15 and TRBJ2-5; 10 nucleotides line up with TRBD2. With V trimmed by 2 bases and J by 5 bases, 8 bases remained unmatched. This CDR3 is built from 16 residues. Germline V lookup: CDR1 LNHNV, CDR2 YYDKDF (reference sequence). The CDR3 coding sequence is TGTGCCACCAGCAGATCAAGCGGGAGGGCAGGGGAGACCCAGTACTTC. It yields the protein CATSRSSGRAGETQYF.

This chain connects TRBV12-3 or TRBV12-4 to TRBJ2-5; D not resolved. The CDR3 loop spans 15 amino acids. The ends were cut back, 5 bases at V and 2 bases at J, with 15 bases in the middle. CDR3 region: CASSPGWVEQETQYF. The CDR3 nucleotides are TGTGCCAGCAGTCCCGGGTGGGTGGAGCAAGAGACCCAGTACTTC.